This T cell receptor (beta chain) appears in the sequencing data of a study of T-cell memory formation after mild COVID-19 (dated by TCRdb to the early 2020s). As for the study more broadly: Most TCR sequence clusters were specific to one of the two donors. In a couple of donors, T-cell clones that expanded and contracted after mild COVID-19 were followed by sequencing TCRalpha and TCRbeta repertoires longitudinally. Two young, previously healthy adult volunteers, one female and one male, were included in the cohort. Results the study describes overall, beyond this receptor: The study covered only a couple of mild cases, and larger cohorts including severe cases with pre-infection samples were considered necessary. Some responding clones were detected in pre-infection memory, which suggested that pre-existing cross-reactive memory T cells had joined the SARS-CoV-2 response. SARS-CoV-2 specificity was not confirmed for the second-wave clones peaking on day 37. From day 15 to 85, contracting clones showed balanced CD4/CD8 phenotypes, whereas a second wave of clones that expanded from day 15 to 37 leaned towards CD4+. Contracting CD4+ clones were located mainly in the CM and EM memory subsets, whereas CD8+ clones were found to be enriched in EMRA.

Comments on this clonotype: What this receptor recognizes is not known. It has no much larger one-base neighbor in the sample; base qualities were not kept.

TCRdb records Illumina NovaSeq 6000 as the sequencer. Using 5'RACE with constant-segment primers, TCRalpha and TCRbeta cDNA libraries were constructed, with sample barcodes and unique molecular identifiers added in the process. Trizol reagent was used to extract RNA from every sample. The libraries were amplified in two PCR steps, and the second step added a second sample barcode and Illumina TruSeq adapters. The libraries were sequenced on an Illumina NovaSeq using 2 x 150 bp paired-end reads. On the study's bioinformatics: The reads were demultiplexed and collapsed into UMI-guided consensus sequences using migec v1.2.7. With mixcr v2.1.11, UMI consensuses were aligned to TRA and TRB V and J templates and assembled into clonotypes. Clonotypes were classified as expanded or contracted when called significant by both edgeR and NoisET, with noise models trained on biological replicates. For edgeR calls, the thresholds were a false discovery rate-adjusted p below 0.01 and a log2 fold-change of 1. As an exploratory analysis of dynamics, PCA with hierarchical clustering was applied to max-normalized trajectories of the 1000 most abundant clonotypes. Separately sequenced CD4+ and CD8+ repertoires were used to assign a CD4 or CD8 phenotype to each responding clone. Through fastp at Q25 and MiXCR, TCRdb rebuilt clones from the public reads, retaining in-frame beta chains. Merged by CDR3 protein, the rows form single entries marked with the most common genes and DNA. The V and J calls and clone size come from TCRdb's table, not from the authors' own analysis. Across this sample there are some 600,000 distinct CDR3 sequences, with roughly 17% seen only once. Of the sample, around 8.1% falls within the top ten clones.

Ficoll-Paque density gradient centrifugation was the method used to isolate PBMCs. This receptor was taken from an adult woman who had mild COVID-19 (a few samples of this study predate the infection). The sample titles of this study are shuffled in the database, so cell type and time point are left out; the donor was told from shared clones. Sequencing was performed on PBMCs or a T cell subset sorted from them (not recorded which).

The CDR3 in this case is CASSLDGGLYREQYF. The sequenced DNA: TGCGCCAGCAGCTTGGACGGAGGACTATATCGCGAGCAGTACTTC. The chain uses TRBV5-1 and TRBJ2-7, with a weak D call of TRBD2 (6 bases match). V and J lose 0 bases and 6 bases, and a span of 16 bases separates them. Based on the germline V gene, the CDR1 and CDR2 sequences are SGHRS and YFSETQ. From the cysteine up to the phenylalanine, the CDR3 has a length of 15 residues. The kept DNA is CDR3 alone, 45 bases in frame from the first base.